This T cell receptor beta chain is from a study of graft-versus-host responses after intestinal transplantation. For the study at large: Multivisceral, liver-intestinal, or isolated intestinal grafts went to recipients. Study results and caveats: The study associated peak circulating GvH clone levels with early post-transplant HvG declines.

TCRdb keeps only in-frame clones here, not all; method: immunoSEQ multiplex PCR. The sample lists fewer than 45,000 clones, about 93% occurring once. Germline V gives CDR1 SGHTA, CDR2 FQGTGA. V lost 1 base to trimming and J lost 5 bases; unmatched junction nucleotides: 11. The length of the CDR3 is 16 residues. On this clone: Its specificity is not known.

The chain links TRBV7-3 to TRBJ2-7; 7 nucleotides agree with TRBD2. Source: PBMCs, taken 16 days after intestinal transplant. The receptor comes from a human patient who received an intestinal transplant, so some T cells may come from the graft donor. This CDR3 reads CASSLIAGDREDEQYF. The DNA of the CDR3 is TGTGCCAGCAGCTTAATTGCCGGTGACCGGGAGGACGAGCAGTACTTC. Full variable domain (remainder filled in from reference TRBV7-3 and TRBJ2-7): GAGVSQTPSNKVTEKGKYVELRCDPISGHTALYWYRQSLGQGPEFLIYFQGTGAADDSGLPNDRFFAVRPEGSVSTLKIQRTERGDSAVYLCASSLIAGDREDEQYFGPGTRLTVT.